This T cell receptor (beta chain) was retrieved from a study of regulatory T cells in long-lasting Graves disease. This clonotype was counted at least ten times. Its antigen is still unknown. Findings and caveats of the study: Persistent disease was associated with favored TRBV28 usage and with favored use of TRBJ1-2 and TRBJ2-5.

This CDR3 spans 16 amino acids. V was pared by 2 bases and J by 3 bases, with 9 bases of the junction left unmatched. Germline assignment: CDR1 SGHTA and CDR2 FQGTGA. The sample's time point: newly diagnosed GD, antithyroid drugs for less than 3 months. With RNA extracted from PBMCs as input, the TCR library was made. Arm-PCR of CDR3 regions and iRepertoire HTBI primers were used to build TCR beta libraries. TCRdb re-derived calls from the multiplex PCR reads in MiXCR, one entry per CDR3 protein. The sample records more than 350,000 distinct CDR3 sequences, about 15% being singletons. In addition, the sample was reused for a study of T cells in Graves' hyperthyroidism and ophthalmopathy.

The rearrangement uses TRBV7-3 and TRBJ2-7; 8 positions agree with TRBD1. The sequence came from a woman between 25 and 40 years old with Graves disease. The sequencing used peripheral blood mononuclear cells (PBMCs), collected at new diagnosis, from a patient treated with antithyroid drugs. The CDR3: CASSLGTGTGIYEQYF. The CDR3 DNA is TGTGCCAGCAGCTTAGGGACCGGGACAGGAATCTACGAGCAGTACTTC.